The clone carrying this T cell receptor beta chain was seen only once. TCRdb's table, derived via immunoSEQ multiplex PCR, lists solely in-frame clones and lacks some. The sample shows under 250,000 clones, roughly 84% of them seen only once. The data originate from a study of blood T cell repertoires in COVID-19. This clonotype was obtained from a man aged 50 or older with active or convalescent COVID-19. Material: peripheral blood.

For the CDR3, the DNA is TGTGCCAGCAGTTACGCTGGACAGAGCTATGGCTACACCTTC. Translated: CASSYAGQSYGYTF. The chain combines TRBV6-5 with TRBJ1-2, with D maybe TRBD1 (6 bases). The V end was cut by 2 bases, the J end by 4 bases, with 11 bases between. The CDR3 length is 14 residues. Germline assignment: CDR1 MNHEY and CDR2 SVGAGI.